One sample yielded the 27 T cell receptor beta chains listed below, sequenced in a study of T cell changes during pregnancy in multiple sclerosis. Data came from immunoSEQ multiplex PCR; TCRdb stores just in-frame clones and leaves some out. The sample carries approximately 130,000 clones, less than 97% recorded once. The specimen was peripheral blood, collected after pregnancy. The receptors shown here come from a female donor with multiple sclerosis, enrolled in a pregnancy study.

This clone was seen just once. This chain links TRBV28 with TRBJ2-3; 7 bases fit TRBD1. V dropped 4 bases and J dropped 0; count of bases not matched to a gene: 1. Germline V lookup: CDR1 MDHEN, CDR2 SYDVKM. This CDR3 is built from 14 residues. CDR3 bases: TGTGCCAGCAGTTCGGGACAGAGCACAGATACGCAGTATTTT. This sequence encodes CASSSGQSTDTQYF.

V gene TRBV9 combines with J gene TRBJ2-7; D is possibly TRBD2 (8 bases). Germline lookup yields CDR1 SGDLS and CDR2 YYNGEE. Trimming took 4 bases from V and 0 from J, leaving 14 bases between them. CDR3 length equals 15 residues. CDR3 DNA: TGTGCCAGCAGCAACGGGGGGGACAGCTCCTACGAGCAGTACTTC. This codes for CASSNGGDSSYEQYF.

The rearrangement uses TRBV2 and TRBJ2-5; TRBD2 aligns across 8 bases. V lost 5 bases to trimming and J lost 1 base; unmatched junction nucleotides: 6. The CDR3 has 15 residues. The V gene's germline CDR1 is SNHLY and CDR2 FYNNEI. The CDR3 nucleotides are TGTGCCAGCAGTCGCTCGGGGGGGTCCCAAGAGACCCAGTACTTC. It yields the protein CASSRSGGSQETQYF.

The chain recombines TRBV5-1 with TRBJ2-3; no definite D call. CDR3 length: 14 residues. Germline assignment: CDR1 SGHRS and CDR2 YFSETQ. V was shortened by 5 bases and J by 2 bases, with 12 bases between the two germline ends. CDR3 sequence: CASRHDWVTDTQYF. For the CDR3, the DNA is TGCGCCAGCAGACATGACTGGGTCACAGATACGCAGTATTTT.

This sequence joins TRBV5-4 and TRBJ2-7; TRBD2 matches at 8 bases. V shed 4 bases and J 2 bases; nucleotides not matched to a gene: 5. Germline V lookup: CDR1 SGHNT, CDR2 YYREEE (reference sequence). The length of the CDR3 is 14 residues. The CDR3 DNA sequence: TGTGCCAGCAGCGAAGGAGCGGGAGCCTACGAGCAGTACTTC. Protein product: CASSEGAGAYEQYF.

This clone has a single count. V gene TRBV7-2 combines with J gene TRBJ2-7; TRBD2 matches 7 bases. This CDR3 comprises 15 residues. Germline CDR1 and CDR2: SGHTA and FQGNSA. The J segment lost 3 bases and the V segment lost 1 base, leaving 6 bases of the junction unmatched. CDR3 bases: TGTGCCAGCAGCTTAGGGCCGGGGGAGGGCTACGAGCAGTACTTC. This gives the protein CASSLGPGEGYEQYF.

This clone was seen once. The DNA for the CDR3 is TGTGCCAGCAGTTACACCAACGACGGGGGTACTGAAGCTTTCTTT. This sequence encodes CASSYTNDGGTEAFF. The chain joins TRBV6-5 to TRBJ1-1; TRBD1 is a possible D gene (5 bases). Germline assignment: CDR1 MNHEY and CDR2 SVGAGI. CDR3 length: 15 residues. V was trimmed by 2 bases and J by 5 bases, leaving 15 bases between them.

V and J are TRBV28 and TRBJ1-1; D is undetermined. Germline V CDR1 and CDR2: MDHEN, SYDVKM. The CDR3 is made up of 13 amino acids. Deletions cut 7 bases from V and 1 base from J, with 10 bases between. CDR3 protein: CASTRAGNTEAFF. The CDR3 region has the DNA TGTGCCAGCACCAGAGCGGGGAACACTGAAGCTTTCTTT.

This chain joins TRBV5-4 and TRBJ1-1; D is perhaps TRBD1 (6 bases). The CDR3 runs 14 residues. Deletions cut 2 bases from V and 5 bases from J, with 13 bases between. CDR1 is SGHNT, CDR2 YYREEE, per germline (reference sequence). CDR3 in amino acids: CASSFGRGRTEAFF. The CDR3 region has the DNA TGTGCCAGCAGCTTTGGGCGGGGGCGGACTGAAGCTTTCTTT. Full variable domain (remainder filled in from reference TRBV5-4 and TRBJ1-1): ETGVTQSPTHLIKTRGQQVTLRCSSQSGHNTVSWYQQALGQGPQFIFQYYREEENGRGNFPPRFSGLQFPNYSSELNVNALELDDSALYLCASSFGRGRTEAFFGQGTRLTVV.

This chain links TRBV29-1 with TRBJ1-3, with D maybe TRBD1 (6 bases). The V end was cut by 4 bases, the J end by 2 bases, with 12 bases between. Germline CDR1 and CDR2: SQVTM and ANQGSEA. The CDR3 is 14 amino acids. The CDR3: CSVGGGETGNTIYF. The CDR3 DNA follows: TGCAGCGTTGGTGGGGGCGAGACTGGAAACACCATATATTTT.

This clone has a single count. The chain carries TRBV5-1 and TRBJ2-2; TRBD1 might be the D (6 bases). The CDR3 extends over 15 amino acids. Trimming shortened V by 4 bases and J by 0 bases, and 10 bases separated the two germline ends. Looked up from germline, CDR1 is SGHRS and CDR2 is YFSETQ. The CDR3 reads CASSPDRTNTGELFF. The CDR3 nucleotides read TGCGCCAGCAGCCCCGACAGGACGAACACCGGGGAGCTGTTTTTT.

CDR3 DNA sequence: TGTGCCAGCAGCGTAGATTGGGAGACGGGCACAGATACGCAGTATTTT. As protein: CASSVDWETGTDTQYF. This chain connects TRBV9 to TRBJ2-3; D possibly corresponds to TRBD2 (5 bases). The CDR3 totals 16 residues. From germline, CDR1 is SGDLS and CDR2 YYNGEE. V lost 0 bases and J lost 1, with 12 bases in between.

V and J are TRBV2 and TRBJ2-3, with a tentative D call TRBD2 (5 bases). Trimming left V 4 bases short and J 5 bases short, with 19 bases between. Germline lookup yields CDR1 SNHLY and CDR2 FYNNEI. The CDR3 totals 16 residues. CDR3 sequence: CASSVSIAYAQDTQYF. In DNA form, the CDR3 reads TGTGCCAGCAGTGTCTCAATAGCGTATGCCCAAGATACGCAGTATTTT.

V is TRBV6-6 and J is TRBJ1-1; D is uncertain. Germline CDR1 is MNHNY and CDR2 is SVGAGI (reference sequence). V lost 5 bases, J lost 6 bases, and 13 bases lay in between. The CDR3 has 13 amino acids. The CDR3 loop reads CASSKARVAEAFF. Written as DNA, the CDR3 is TGTGCCAGCAGTAAGGCTCGGGTGGCTGAAGCTTTCTTT.

The chain employs TRBV29-1 and TRBJ2-1, with TRBD2 as a possible D gene (6 bases). CDR3 length equals 15 residues. CDR1 SQVTM and CDR2 ANQGSEA come from the germline V gene. V lost 4 bases to trimming and J lost 1 base, with 14 bases between them. Here the CDR3 DNA reads TGCAGCGTTGTAATCGCGGGATTATCCTACAATGAGCAGTTCTTC. Amino acid sequence: CSVVIAGLSYNEQFF.

The chain is built from TRBV27 and TRBJ1-1; 9 positions match TRBD1. Germline V gene data show CDR1 as MNHEY and CDR2 as SMNVEV (reference sequence). Trimming at V came to 6 bases and at J to 9 bases, leaving 11 bases not matched to a gene. There are 14 residues in the CDR3. CDR3 amino acids: CASSDTSDRGKAFF. The CDR3 nucleotides are TGTGCCAGCAGCGACACCTCGGACAGGGGAAAAGCTTTCTTT.

The chain recombines TRBV29-1 with TRBJ1-2; 12 nucleotides align to TRBD1. CDR3 length equals 16 residues. Germline V gene lookup returns CDR1 SQVTM and CDR2 ANQGSEA. Trimming removed 0 bases from V and 2 bases from J; junction bases left unmatched: 4. The CDR3 sequence is CSVEDQGQGANYGYTF. In nucleotides, the CDR3 is TGCAGCGTTGAAGATCAGGGACAGGGGGCGAACTATGGCTACACCTTC. The complete variable domain, with remaining parts taken from reference TRBV29-1 and TRBJ1-2, reads SAVISQKPSRDICQRGTSLTIQCQVDSQVTMMFWYRQQPGQSLTLIATANQGSEATYESGFVIDKFPISRPNLTFSTLTVSNMSPEDSSIYLCSVEDQGQGANYGYTFGSGTRLTVV.

The chain couples TRBV7-8 to TRBJ2-2; 8 nucleotides line up with TRBD2. Trimming removed 2 bases from V and 4 bases from J; junction bases left unmatched: 3. The CDR3 runs to 15 residues. CDR1 and CDR2 from the germline V gene are SGHVS and FQNEAQ. This CDR3 is CASSLNGRATGELFF. Here the CDR3 DNA reads TGTGCCAGCAGCTTAAACGGGAGGGCCACCGGGGAGCTGTTTTTT.

The V call is TRBV6-5, the J call TRBJ1-3; maybe TRBD1 (6 bases). The CDR3 length is 15 residues. Germline CDR1 reads MNHEY; CDR2 reads SVGAGI. V was cut by 6 bases and J by 2 bases, with 14 bases left in between. In DNA, the CDR3 is TGTGCCAGCAGAAACAGGGAGATCACTGGAAACACCATATATTTT. Translating gives CASRNREITGNTIYF.

This CDR3 is CASSSTLSGALDNEQFF. Written as DNA, the CDR3 is TGCGCCAGCAGCTCGACCCTATCCGGAGCTTTAGACAATGAGCAGTTCTTC. The genes are TRBV5-1 and TRBJ2-1; no reliable D call. The CDR3 is made up of 17 amino acids. Germline V gives CDR1 SGHRS, CDR2 YFSETQ. Trimming pared 3 bases from V and 5 bases from J, leaving 21 bases between.

The count of this clone is one. The V call is TRBV27, the J call TRBJ1-1; TRBD1 matches at 8 bases. J lost 10 bases, V lost 7 bases, and 5 bases had no gene match. CDR1 and CDR2 from the germline V gene are MNHEY and SMNVEV (reference sequence). This CDR3 is 11 amino acids long. In nucleotides, the CDR3 is TGTGCCAGCACCGGACAGGGAGTAGCTTTCTTT. It encodes CASTGQGVAFF.

The chain combines TRBV5-1 with TRBJ2-7; weak D call: TRBD2 (8 bases). Germline V CDR1 and CDR2: SGHRS, YFSETQ. V dropped 1 base and J dropped 0 bases, with 14 bases sitting between them. The CDR3 has 16 amino acids. The CDR3 spells CASSLKGAGGSYEQYF. The CDR3 region has the DNA TGCGCCAGCAGCTTGAAGGGGGCGGGAGGCTCCTACGAGCAGTACTTC.

This chain joins TRBV7-9 and TRBJ1-2; TRBD1 might be the D (6 bases). This CDR3 contains 15 residues. Germline CDR1 SEHNR, CDR2 FQNEAQ (reference sequence). V was shortened by 2 bases and J by 6 bases, with 16 bases between the two germline ends. The CDR3: CASSLRQVAGDGYTF. CDR3 coding DNA: TGTGCCAGCAGCTTACGCCAAGTGGCAGGGGATGGCTACACCTTC. The whole variable domain, filled in from reference TRBV7-9 and TRBJ1-2, reads DTGVSQNPRHKITKRGQNVTFRCDPISEHNRLYWYRQTLGQGPEFLTYFQNEAQLEKSRLLSDRFSAERPKGSFSTLEIQRTEQGDSAMYLCASSLRQVAGDGYTFGSGTRLTVV.

The rearrangement uses TRBV7-9 and TRBJ2-3, with 10 bases that match TRBD1. Germline values: CDR1 SEHNR, CDR2 FQNEAQ (reference sequence). V shed 7 bases and J 3 bases; nucleotides not matched to a gene: 4. The CDR3 contains 14 residues. CDR3 sequence reads: CASTDRGLTDTQYF. DNA for the CDR3: TGTGCCAGCACCGACAGGGGGCTTACAGATACGCAGTATTTT.

The rearrangement joins TRBV15 to TRBJ1-2; 10 bases fit TRBD1. The CDR3 has 15 residues. V lost 3 bases and J lost 4; bases outside the gene matches: 5. From germline, CDR1 is LNHNV and CDR2 YYDKDF (reference sequence). The CDR3 region is CATSSGGQGTYGYTF. The CDR3 DNA is TGTGCCACCAGCAGTGGGGGACAGGGGACCTATGGCTACACCTTC.

V and J are TRBV28 and TRBJ1-4; 10 bases line up with TRBD1. The trim removed 6 bases at V and 5 bases at J, leaving 9 bases unmatched. Looked up from germline, CDR1 is MDHEN and CDR2 is SYDVKM. This CDR3 spans 16 amino acids. CDR3 DNA sequence: TGTGCCAGCAGCCGCGGACAGGGGGGGTTCAATGAAAAACTGTTTTTT. Its translation: CASSRGQGGFNEKLFF.

The V gene is TRBV29-1, the J gene TRBJ1-5; D unresolved. Trimming left V 4 bases short and J 3 bases short, with 19 bases between. In germline, CDR1 is SQVTM, CDR2 ANQGSEA. This CDR3 region has 16 residues. CDR3 loop: CSVVAGPSSSNQPQHF. The CDR3 DNA is TGCAGCGTTGTGGCGGGTCCGTCCAGTTCCAATCAGCCCCAGCATTTT.